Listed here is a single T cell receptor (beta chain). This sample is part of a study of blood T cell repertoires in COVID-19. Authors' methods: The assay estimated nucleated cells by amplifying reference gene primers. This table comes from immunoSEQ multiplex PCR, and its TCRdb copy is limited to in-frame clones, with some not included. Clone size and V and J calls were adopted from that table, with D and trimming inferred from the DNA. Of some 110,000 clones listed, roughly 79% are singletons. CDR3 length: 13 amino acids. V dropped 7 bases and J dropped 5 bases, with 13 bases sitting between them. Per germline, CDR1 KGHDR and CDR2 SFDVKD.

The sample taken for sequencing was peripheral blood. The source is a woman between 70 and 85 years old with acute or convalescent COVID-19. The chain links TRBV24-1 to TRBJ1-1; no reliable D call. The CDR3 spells CATRGPSNTEAFF. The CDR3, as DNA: TGTGCCACCAGGGGCCCGAGCAATACTGAAGCTTTCTTT.